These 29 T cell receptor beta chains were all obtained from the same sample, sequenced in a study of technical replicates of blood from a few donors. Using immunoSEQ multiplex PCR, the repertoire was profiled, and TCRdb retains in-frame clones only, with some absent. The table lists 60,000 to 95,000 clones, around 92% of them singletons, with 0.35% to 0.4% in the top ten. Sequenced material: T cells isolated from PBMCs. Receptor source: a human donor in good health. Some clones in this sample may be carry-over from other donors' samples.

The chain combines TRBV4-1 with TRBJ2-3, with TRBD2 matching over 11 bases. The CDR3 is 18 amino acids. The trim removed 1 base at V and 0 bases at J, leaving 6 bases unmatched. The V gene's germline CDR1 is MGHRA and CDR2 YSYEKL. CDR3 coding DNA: TGCGCCAGCAGCCAAGCGCTAGCGGGAGGACGAAGCACAGATACGCAGTATTTT. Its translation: CASSQALAGGRSTDTQYF.

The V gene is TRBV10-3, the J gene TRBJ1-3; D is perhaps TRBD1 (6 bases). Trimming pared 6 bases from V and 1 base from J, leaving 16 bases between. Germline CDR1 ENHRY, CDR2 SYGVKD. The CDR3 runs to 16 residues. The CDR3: CAISRLQGGSGNTIYF. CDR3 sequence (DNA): TGTGCCATCAGCCGGTTACAGGGAGGGTCTGGAAACACCATATATTTT.

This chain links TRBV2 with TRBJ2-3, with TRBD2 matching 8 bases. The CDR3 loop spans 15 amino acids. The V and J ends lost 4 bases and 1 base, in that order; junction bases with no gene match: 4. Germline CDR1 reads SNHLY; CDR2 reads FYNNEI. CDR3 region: CASSGEGLGTDTQYF. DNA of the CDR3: TGTGCCAGCAGTGGTGAGGGACTAGGCACAGATACGCAGTATTTT.

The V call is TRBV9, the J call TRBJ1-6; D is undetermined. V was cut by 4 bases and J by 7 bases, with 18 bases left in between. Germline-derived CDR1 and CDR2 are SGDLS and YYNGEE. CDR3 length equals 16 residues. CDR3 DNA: TGTGCCAGCAGCAGACGGGAGAGGGTGGGGAATTCACCCCTCCACTTT. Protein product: CASSRRERVGNSPLHF.

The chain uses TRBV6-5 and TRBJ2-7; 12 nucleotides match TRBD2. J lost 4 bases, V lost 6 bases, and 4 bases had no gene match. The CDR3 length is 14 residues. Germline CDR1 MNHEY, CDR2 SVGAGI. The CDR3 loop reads CASSSGTSGYEQYF. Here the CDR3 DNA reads TGTGCCAGCAGCTCCGGGACTAGCGGGTACGAGCAGTACTTC.

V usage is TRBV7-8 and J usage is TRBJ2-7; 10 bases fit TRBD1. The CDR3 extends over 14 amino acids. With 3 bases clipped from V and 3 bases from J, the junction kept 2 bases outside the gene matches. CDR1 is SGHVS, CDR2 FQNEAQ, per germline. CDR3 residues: CASSLGQGHYEQYF. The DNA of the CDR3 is TGTGCCAGCAGCTTGGGACAGGGGCACTACGAGCAGTACTTC.

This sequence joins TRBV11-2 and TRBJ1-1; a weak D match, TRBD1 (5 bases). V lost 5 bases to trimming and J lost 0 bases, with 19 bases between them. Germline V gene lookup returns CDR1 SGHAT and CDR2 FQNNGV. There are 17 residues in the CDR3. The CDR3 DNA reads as TGTGCCAGCAGCACGCACCACCCCAGGGTAATGAACACTGAAGCTTTCTTT. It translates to CASSTHHPRVMNTEAFF.

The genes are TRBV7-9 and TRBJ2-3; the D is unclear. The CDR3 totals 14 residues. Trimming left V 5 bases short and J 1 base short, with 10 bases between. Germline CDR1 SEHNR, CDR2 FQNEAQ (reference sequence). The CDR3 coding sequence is TGTGCCAGCAGCCCGCTTGGAGGCACAGATACGCAGTATTTT. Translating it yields CASSPLGGTDTQYF. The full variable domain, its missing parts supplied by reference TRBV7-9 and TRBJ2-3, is DTGVSQNPRHKITKRGQNVTFRCDPISEHNRLYWYRQTLGQGPEFLTYFQNEAQLEKSRLLSDRFSAERPKGSFSTLEIQRTEQGDSAMYLCASSPLGGTDTQYFGPGTRLTVL.

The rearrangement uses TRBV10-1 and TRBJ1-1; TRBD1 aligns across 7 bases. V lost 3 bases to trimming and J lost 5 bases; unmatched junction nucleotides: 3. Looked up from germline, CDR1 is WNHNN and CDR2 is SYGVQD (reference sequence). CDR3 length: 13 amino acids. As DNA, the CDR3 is TGCGCCAGCAGTGAAACGGGACAGACTGAAGCTTTCTTT. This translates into CASSETGQTEAFF.

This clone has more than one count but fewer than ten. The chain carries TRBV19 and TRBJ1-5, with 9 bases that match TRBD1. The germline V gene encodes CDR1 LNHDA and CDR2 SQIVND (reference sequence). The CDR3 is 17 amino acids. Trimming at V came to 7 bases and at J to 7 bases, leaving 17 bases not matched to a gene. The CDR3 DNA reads TGTGCCAGTATCACTCGGACAGGGGACTTCGGGTTCCAGCCCCAGCATTTT. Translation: CASITRTGDFGFQPQHF.

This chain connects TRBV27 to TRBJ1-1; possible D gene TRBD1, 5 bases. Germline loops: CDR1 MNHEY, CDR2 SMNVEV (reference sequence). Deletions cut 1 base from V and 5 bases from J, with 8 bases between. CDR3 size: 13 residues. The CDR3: CASSLWGETEAFF. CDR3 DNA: TGTGCCAGCAGTTTATGGGGGGAGACTGAAGCTTTCTTT.

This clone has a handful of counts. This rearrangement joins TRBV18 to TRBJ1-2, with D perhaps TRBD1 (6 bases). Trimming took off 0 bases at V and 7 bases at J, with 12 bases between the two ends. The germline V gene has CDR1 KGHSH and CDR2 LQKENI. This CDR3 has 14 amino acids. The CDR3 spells CASSPPGGALGYTF. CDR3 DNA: TGTGCCAGCTCACCACCGGGGGGGGCCCTTGGCTACACCTTC.

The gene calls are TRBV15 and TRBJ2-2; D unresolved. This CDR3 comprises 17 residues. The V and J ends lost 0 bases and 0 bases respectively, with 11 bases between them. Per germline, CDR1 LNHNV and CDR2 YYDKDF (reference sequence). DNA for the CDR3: TGTGCCACCAGCAGAGATCGGCACAGATCGAACACCGGGGAGCTGTTTTTT. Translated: CATSRDRHRSNTGELFF.

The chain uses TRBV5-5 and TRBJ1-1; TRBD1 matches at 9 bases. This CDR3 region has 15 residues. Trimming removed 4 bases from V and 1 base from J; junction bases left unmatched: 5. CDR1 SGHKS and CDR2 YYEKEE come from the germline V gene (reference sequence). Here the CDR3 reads CASSIGQGPNTEAFF. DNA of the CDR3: TGTGCCAGCAGCATCGGACAGGGGCCGAACACTGAAGCTTTCTTT.

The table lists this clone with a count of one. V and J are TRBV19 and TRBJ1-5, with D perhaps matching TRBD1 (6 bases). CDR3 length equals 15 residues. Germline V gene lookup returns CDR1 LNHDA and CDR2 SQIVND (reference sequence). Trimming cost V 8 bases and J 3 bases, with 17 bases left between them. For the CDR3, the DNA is TGTGCCAGTGGGATGGACAGATCGATCAATCAGCCCCAGCATTTT. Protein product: CASGMDRSINQPQHF.

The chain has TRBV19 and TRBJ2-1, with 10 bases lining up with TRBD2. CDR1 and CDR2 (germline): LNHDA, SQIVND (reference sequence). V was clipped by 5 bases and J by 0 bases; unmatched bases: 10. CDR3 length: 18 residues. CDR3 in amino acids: CASSRLAGVSSSYNEQFF. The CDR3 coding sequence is TGTGCCAGTAGTCGGCTAGCGGGAGTATCTAGCTCCTACAATGAGCAGTTCTTC. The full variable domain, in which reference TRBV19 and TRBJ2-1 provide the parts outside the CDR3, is DGGITQSPKYLFRKEGQNVTLSCEQNLNHDAMYWYRQDPGQGLRLIYYSQIVNDFQKGDIAEGYSVSREKKESFPLTVTSAQKNPTAFYLCASSRLAGVSSSYNEQFFGPGTRLTVL.

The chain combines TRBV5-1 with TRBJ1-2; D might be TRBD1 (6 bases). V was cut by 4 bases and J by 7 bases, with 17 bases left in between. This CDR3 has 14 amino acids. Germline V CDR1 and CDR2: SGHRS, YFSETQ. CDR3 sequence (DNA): TGCGCCAGCAGCCCTAAGGACAGTTTTCGTGGCTACACCTTC. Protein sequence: CASSPKDSFRGYTF.

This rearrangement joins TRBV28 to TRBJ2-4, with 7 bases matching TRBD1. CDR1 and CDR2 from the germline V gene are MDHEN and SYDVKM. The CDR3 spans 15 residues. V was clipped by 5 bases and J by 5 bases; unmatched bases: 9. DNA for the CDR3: TGTGCCAGCAGTCGAAAGACAGGGAGCCAAAACATTCAGTACTTC. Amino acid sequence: CASSRKTGSQNIQYF.

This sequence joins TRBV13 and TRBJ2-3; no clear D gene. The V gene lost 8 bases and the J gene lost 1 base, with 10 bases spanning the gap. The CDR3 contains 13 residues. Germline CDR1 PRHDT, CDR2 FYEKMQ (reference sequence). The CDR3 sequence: CASFPSGTDTQYF. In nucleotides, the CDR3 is TGTGCCAGCTTCCCCTCCGGCACAGATACGCAGTATTTT.

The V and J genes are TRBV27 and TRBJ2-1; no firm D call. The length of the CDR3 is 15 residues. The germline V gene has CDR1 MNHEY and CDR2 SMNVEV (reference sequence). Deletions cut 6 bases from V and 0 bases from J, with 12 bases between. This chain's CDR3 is CASSITYSSYNEQFF. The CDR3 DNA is TGTGCCAGCAGCATTACTTACTCCTCCTACAATGAGCAGTTCTTC.

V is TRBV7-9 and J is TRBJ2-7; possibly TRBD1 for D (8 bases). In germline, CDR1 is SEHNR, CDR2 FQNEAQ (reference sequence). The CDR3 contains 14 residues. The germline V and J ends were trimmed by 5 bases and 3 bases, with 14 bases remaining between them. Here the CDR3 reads CASSLSGTGYEQYF. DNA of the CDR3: TGTGCCAGCAGCCTGAGCGGGACAGGCTACGAGCAGTACTTC.

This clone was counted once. This CDR3 reads CASSIQDRSPYEQYF. The CDR3, as DNA: TGTGCCAGTAGTATCCAGGACAGGAGCCCTTACGAGCAGTACTTC. The gene calls are TRBV19 and TRBJ2-7; the match to TRBD1 covers 7 bases. V lost 3 bases, J lost 4 bases, and 9 bases stayed unmatched. CDR1 and CDR2 from the germline V gene are LNHDA and SQIVND (reference sequence). This CDR3 region has 15 residues.

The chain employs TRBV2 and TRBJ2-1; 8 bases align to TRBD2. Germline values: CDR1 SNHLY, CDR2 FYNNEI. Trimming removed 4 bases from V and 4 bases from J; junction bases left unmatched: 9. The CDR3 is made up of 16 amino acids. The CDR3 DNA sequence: TGTGCCAGCAGTGGAAGGGCGGCGGGAGGATACAATGAGCAGTTCTTC. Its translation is CASSGRAAGGYNEQFF.

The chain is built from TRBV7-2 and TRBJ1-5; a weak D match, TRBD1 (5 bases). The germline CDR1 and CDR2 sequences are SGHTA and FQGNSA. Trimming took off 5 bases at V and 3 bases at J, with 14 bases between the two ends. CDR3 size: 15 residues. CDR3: CASSIGAGFNQPQHF. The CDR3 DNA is TGTGCCAGCAGCATAGGGGCAGGGTTCAATCAGCCCCAGCATTTT.

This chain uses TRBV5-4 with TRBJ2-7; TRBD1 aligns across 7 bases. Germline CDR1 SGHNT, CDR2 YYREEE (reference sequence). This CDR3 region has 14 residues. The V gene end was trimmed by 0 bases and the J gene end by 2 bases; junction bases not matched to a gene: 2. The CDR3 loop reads CASSLAGTAYEQYF. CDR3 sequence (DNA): TGTGCCAGCAGCTTGGCCGGGACAGCCTACGAGCAGTACTTC.

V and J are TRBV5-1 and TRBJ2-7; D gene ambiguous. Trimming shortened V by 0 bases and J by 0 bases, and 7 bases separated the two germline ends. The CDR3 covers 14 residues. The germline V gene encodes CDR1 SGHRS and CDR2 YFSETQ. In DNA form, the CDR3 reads TGCGCCAGCAGCTTGGCAGGCAGCTCCTACGAGCAGTACTTC. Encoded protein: CASSLAGSSYEQYF.

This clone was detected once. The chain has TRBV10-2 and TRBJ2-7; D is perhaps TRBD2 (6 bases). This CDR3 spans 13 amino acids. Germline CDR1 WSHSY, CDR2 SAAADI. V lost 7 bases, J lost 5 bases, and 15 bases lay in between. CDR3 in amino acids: CASNHGGIDEQYF. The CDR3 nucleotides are TGCGCCAGCAATCACGGCGGGATTGACGAGCAGTACTTC.

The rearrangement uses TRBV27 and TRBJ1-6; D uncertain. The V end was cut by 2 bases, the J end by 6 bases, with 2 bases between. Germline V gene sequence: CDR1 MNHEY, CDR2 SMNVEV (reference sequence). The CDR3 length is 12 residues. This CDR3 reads CASSLLNSPLHF. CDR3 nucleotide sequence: TGTGCCAGCAGTTTACTTAATTCACCCCTCCACTTT.

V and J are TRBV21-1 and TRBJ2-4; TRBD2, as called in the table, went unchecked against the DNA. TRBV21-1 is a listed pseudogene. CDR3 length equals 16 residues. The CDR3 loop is CASSSIAVLAKNIQYF. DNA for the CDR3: TGTGCCAGCAGCAGCATAGCGGTACTAGCCAAAAACATTCAGTACTTC.